This record covers a single T cell receptor (beta chain). The sample belongs to a study of T cell responses to AZD1222 COVID-19 vaccine. Germline V gene data show CDR1 as LNHDA and CDR2 as SQIVND (reference sequence). This CDR3 contains 14 residues. Losses at the gene ends were 5 bases for V and 4 bases for J; bases not matched to a gene: 5. Profiled with immunoSEQ multiplex PCR; TCRdb holds only in-frame clones, not every one. The sample includes 110,000 or so clones, roughly 89% of them seen just once. The specimen was peripheral blood, collected on day 0 of MenACWY control vaccination. This sequence originates from an adult in good health. The chain has TRBV19 and TRBJ1-2; TRBD1 matches at 9 bases. CDR3 nucleotide sequence: TGTGCCAGTAGTCCAAAGGGACAGGGCTATGGCTACACCTTC. Translation gives CASSPKGQGYGYTF. Full variable domain (remainder filled in from reference TRBV19 and TRBJ1-2): DGGITQSPKYLFRKEGQNVTLSCEQNLNHDAMYWYRQDPGQGLRLIYYSQIVNDFQKGDIAEGYSVSREKKESFPLTVTSAQKNPTAFYLCASSPKGQGYGYTFGSGTRLTVV.